The clone carrying this TCR beta chain has more than one count but fewer than ten. Its matching antigen is unknown. Germline V CDR1 and CDR2: SGHTA, FQGNSA. With 5 bases clipped from V and 2 bases from J, the junction kept 5 bases outside the gene matches. This CDR3 spans 15 amino acids. The CDR3 regions of TCR beta were amplified from RNA transcripts. Carried out on the TCR CDR3, a first-round RT-PCR used the HTBI primer set. TCRdb called the multiplex PCR reads again in MiXCR, with one record for every CDR3 protein. The table has fewer than 650,000 distinct CDR3 sequences, around 15% seen once. The sample is drawn from a study of T cells in Graves' hyperthyroidism and ophthalmopathy. Study-level findings and limits: Model-based prediction identified ophthalmopathy a median around seven months prior to its onset. In blood, most of the thyroid clonotypes expanded above 0.001 were also present. Stable hyperthyroidism was told apart from ophthalmopathy by a model built on 13 V-J features.

Based on clinical symptoms, serum thyroxine and TRAb, thyroid ultrasound and orbital computed tomography, diagnoses were reached. The sequenced sample was blood. The chain links TRBV7-2 to TRBJ2-7, with TRBD2 matching over 11 bases. The sequence was obtained from a woman aged 40 to 49 with Graves' hyperthyroidism. The CDR3 coding sequence is TGTGCCAGCAGCCAGACTAGCGGGACCACCTACGAGCAGTACTTC. Translated: CASSQTSGTTYEQYF.